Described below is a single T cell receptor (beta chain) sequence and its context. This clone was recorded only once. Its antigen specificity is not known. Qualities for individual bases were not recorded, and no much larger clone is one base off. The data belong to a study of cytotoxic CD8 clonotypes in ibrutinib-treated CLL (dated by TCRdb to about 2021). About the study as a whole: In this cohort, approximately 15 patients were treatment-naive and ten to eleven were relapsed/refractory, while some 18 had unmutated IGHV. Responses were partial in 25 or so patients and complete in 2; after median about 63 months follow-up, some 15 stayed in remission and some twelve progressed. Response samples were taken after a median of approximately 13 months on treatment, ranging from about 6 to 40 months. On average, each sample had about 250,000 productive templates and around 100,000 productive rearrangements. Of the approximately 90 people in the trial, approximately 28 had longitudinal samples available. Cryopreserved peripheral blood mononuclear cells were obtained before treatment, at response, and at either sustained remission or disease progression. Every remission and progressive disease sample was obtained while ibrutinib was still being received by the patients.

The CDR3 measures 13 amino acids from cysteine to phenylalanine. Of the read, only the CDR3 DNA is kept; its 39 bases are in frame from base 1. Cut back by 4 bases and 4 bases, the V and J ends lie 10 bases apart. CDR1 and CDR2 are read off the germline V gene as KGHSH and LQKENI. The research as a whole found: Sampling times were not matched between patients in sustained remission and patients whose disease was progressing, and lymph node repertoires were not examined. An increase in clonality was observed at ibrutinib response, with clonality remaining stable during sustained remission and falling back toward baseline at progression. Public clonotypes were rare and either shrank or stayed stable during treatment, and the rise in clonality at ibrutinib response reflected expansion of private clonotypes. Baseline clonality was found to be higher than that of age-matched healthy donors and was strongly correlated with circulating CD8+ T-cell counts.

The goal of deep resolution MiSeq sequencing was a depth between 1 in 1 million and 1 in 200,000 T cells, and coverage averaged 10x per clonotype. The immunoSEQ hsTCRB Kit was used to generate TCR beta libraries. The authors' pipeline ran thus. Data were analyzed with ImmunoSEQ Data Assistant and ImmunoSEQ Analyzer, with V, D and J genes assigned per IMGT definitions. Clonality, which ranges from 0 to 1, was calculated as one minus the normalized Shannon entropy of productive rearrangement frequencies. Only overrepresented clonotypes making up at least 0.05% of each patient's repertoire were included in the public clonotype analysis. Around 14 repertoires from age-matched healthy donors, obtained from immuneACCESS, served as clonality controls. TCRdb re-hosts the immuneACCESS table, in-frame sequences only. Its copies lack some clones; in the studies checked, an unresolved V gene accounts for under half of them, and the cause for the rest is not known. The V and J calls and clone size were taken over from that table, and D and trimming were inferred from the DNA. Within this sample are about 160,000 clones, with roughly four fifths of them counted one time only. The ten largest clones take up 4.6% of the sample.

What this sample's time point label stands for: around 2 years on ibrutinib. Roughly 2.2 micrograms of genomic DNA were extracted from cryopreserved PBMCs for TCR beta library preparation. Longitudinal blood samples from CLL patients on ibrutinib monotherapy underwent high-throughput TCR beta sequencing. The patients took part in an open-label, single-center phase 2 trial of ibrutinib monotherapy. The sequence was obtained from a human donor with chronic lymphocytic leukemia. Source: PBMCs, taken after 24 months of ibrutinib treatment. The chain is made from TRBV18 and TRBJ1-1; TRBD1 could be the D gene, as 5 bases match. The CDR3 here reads CASSRTGGTEAFF. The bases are TGTGCCAGCTCACGGACTGGGGGCACTGAAGCTTTCTTT.